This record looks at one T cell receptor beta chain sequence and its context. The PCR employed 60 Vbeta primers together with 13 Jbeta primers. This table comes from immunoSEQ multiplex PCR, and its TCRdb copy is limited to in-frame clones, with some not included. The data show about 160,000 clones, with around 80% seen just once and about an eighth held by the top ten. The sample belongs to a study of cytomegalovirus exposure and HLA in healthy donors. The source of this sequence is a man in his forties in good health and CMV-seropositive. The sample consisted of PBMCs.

The CDR3 DNA sequence: TGTGCCTGGAGTGTATTCGGAGCTAACTATGGCTACACCTTC. Its protein product is CAWSVFGANYGYTF. The chain carries TRBV30 and TRBJ1-2; D remains unclear. Germline CDR1 and CDR2: GTSNPN and SVGIG (reference sequence). Trimming took off 0 bases at V and 0 bases at J, with 8 bases between the two ends. The CDR3 contains 14 residues.